Presented here are 7 T cell receptor beta chains from one specimen sequenced in a study of T cell responses to AZD1222 COVID-19 vaccine. Produced via immunoSEQ multiplex PCR; TCRdb's table is partial and in-frame only. The sample lists approximately 4,600 clones; about 89% were seen once. The specimen was peripheral blood, collected 28 days after the second AZD1222 dose. The receptors originated from an adult who received the AZD1222 COVID-19 vaccine.

The V gene is TRBV7-2, the J gene TRBJ1-2; no clear D gene. Trimming shortened V by 3 bases and J by 4 bases, and 9 bases separated the two germline ends. There are 13 residues in the CDR3. The germline V gene has CDR1 SGHTA and CDR2 FQGNSA. CDR3 residues: CASSFGVSYGYTF. CDR3 sequence (DNA): TGTGCCAGCAGCTTTGGGGTCAGCTATGGCTACACCTTC.

The chain has TRBV15 and TRBJ2-7; 10 bases map to TRBD1. V dropped 1 base and J dropped 2; count of bases not matched to a gene: 2. The CDR3 covers 15 residues. Germline CDR1 is LNHNV and CDR2 is YYDKDF (reference sequence). The CDR3 DNA reads TGTGCCACCAGCAGAGGAGGACAGGGGGCCTACGAGCAGTACTTC. Encoded protein: CATSRGGQGAYEQYF.

This chain uses TRBV6-5 with TRBJ2-1; 7 nucleotides match TRBD2. The CDR3 extends over 14 amino acids. From germline, CDR1 is MNHEY and CDR2 SVGAGI. The ends lost 8 bases at V and 6 bases at J; junction bases unmatched: 10. The CDR3 bases are TGTGCCAGCTGGGGGGGAGCGGTGGGCAATGAGCAGTTCTTC. It is translated as CASWGGAVGNEQFF.

V gene TRBV7-2 combines with J gene TRBJ1-3; TRBD1 matches 8 bases. CDR1 is SGHTA, CDR2 FQGNSA, per germline. The ends lost 5 bases at V and 8 bases at J; junction bases unmatched: 8. This CDR3 has 14 residues. For the CDR3, the DNA is TGTGCCAGCAGCCCGGGAACAGGGGGGGACACCATATATTTT. Translating gives CASSPGTGGDTIYF.

The V gene is TRBV6-5, the J gene TRBJ2-4, with 7 bases identical to TRBD1. The J segment lost 3 bases and the V segment lost 5 bases, leaving 1 base of the junction unmatched. Germline V gene sequence: CDR1 MNHEY, CDR2 SVGAGI. The CDR3 length is 13 residues. The CDR3 region is CASSRQGKNIQYF. The CDR3 region has the DNA TGTGCCAGCAGTCGACAGGGCAAAAACATTCAGTACTTC.

V usage is TRBV4-3 and J usage is TRBJ1-1; 8 bases are shared with TRBD1. V trimming: 4 bases; J trimming: 4 bases; junction bases outside the gene matches: 8. Germline V CDR1 and CDR2: LGHNA, YSLEER. CDR3 length: 15 residues. The CDR3 region is CASSRRQGAGTEAFF. The CDR3 DNA reads TGCGCCAGCAGCCGTCGCCAGGGGGCTGGCACTGAAGCTTTCTTT.

The chain couples TRBV4-3 to TRBJ2-5; 8 nucleotides align to TRBD1. Germline V gene lookup returns CDR1 LGHNA and CDR2 YSLEER. Losses at the gene ends were 3 bases for V and 1 base for J; bases not matched to a gene: 4. The CDR3 has 15 residues. The CDR3 region is CASSQGTGPQETQYF. For the CDR3, the DNA is TGCGCCAGCAGCCAGGGGACAGGCCCCCAAGAGACCCAGTACTTC.